This TCR beta chain emerged from a study of blood T cell repertoires in COVID-19. Across the study: T cells, B-cell-depleted T cells, or PBMCs provided the cDNA or gDNA that served as material.

Repertoires were generated with immunoSEQ multiplex PCR, while TCRdb's copy carries only in-frame clones and drops some. The sample has some 68,000 clones; 75% to 90% are singletons. V lost 4 bases and J lost 2; bases outside the gene matches: 5. Germline CDR1 is PRHDT and CDR2 is FYEKMQ (reference sequence). The CDR3 runs 16 residues. The source is a man in his forties or fifties with acute or convalescent COVID-19. The genes are TRBV13 and TRBJ2-3, with 11 nucleotides matching TRBD2. The sample consisted of peripheral blood. The CDR3 coding sequence is TGTGCCAGCAGCTCCTGGGGACTAGCGGACACAGATACGCAGTATTTT. Protein product: CASSSWGLADTDTQYF.